One sample yielded the 27 T cell receptor beta chains listed below, sequenced in a study of T cell changes during pregnancy in multiple sclerosis (dated by TCRdb to the late 2010s). Libraries were built with the immunoSEQ multiplex PCR assay. TCRdb took this table from immuneACCESS and kept in-frame rearrangements with V and J called. Such tables lack part of the clones; where checked against another copy, unresolved V genes explain under half of the gap, and the rest is unexplained. For this sample there are about 51,000 clones; over 80% appear just once. Together, the top ten hold approximately 0.72% of the sample. The source was CD4+ T cells from peripheral blood mononuclear cells, collected in the third trimester of pregnancy. These TCRs come from a female donor with multiple sclerosis, enrolled in a pregnancy study.

The chain uses TRBV5-4 and TRBJ1-3, with 10 bases identical to TRBD1. Germline V gives CDR1 SGHNT, CDR2 YYREEE (reference sequence). This CDR3 is built from 13 residues. The ends lost 4 bases at V and 11 bases at J; junction bases unmatched: 6. CDR3 nucleotides: TGTGCCAGCAGCGTGAGGACAGGGGGTTCCATATATTTT. Its protein is CASSVRTGGSIYF.

The rearrangement links TRBV28 to TRBJ2-7; D unclear. The CDR3 has 11 amino acids. V was pared by 2 bases and J by 7 bases, with 6 bases between. Germline V gives CDR1 MDHEN, CDR2 SYDVKM. The DNA of the CDR3 is TGTGCCAGCAGTTTAATGCGAGAGCAGTACTTC. Its protein is CASSLMREQYF.

The rearrangement joins TRBV9 to TRBJ2-7; 7 bases align to TRBD2. Germline CDR1 reads SGDLS; CDR2 reads YYNGEE. V dropped 0 bases and J dropped 3; count of bases not matched to a gene: 6. The CDR3 consists of 15 residues. The CDR3 here is CASSVGTSSVYEQYF. The CDR3 DNA follows: TGTGCCAGCAGCGTAGGGACTAGTTCGGTCTACGAGCAGTACTTC.

J is TRBJ1-2 and V is TRBV18, with a weak D call TRBD1 (6 bases). Trimming removed 0 bases at V and 7 bases at J, with 18 bases between. In germline, CDR1 is KGHSH, CDR2 LQKENI. This CDR3 contains 16 residues. The CDR3 DNA reads as TGTGCCAGCTCACCACCGGGGGGGGGCCGGTCAGGTGGCTACACCTTC. It translates to CASSPPGGGRSGGYTF.

This clone appeared a few times. The chain carries TRBV9 and TRBJ2-5, with no clear D. Trimming pared 0 bases from V and 5 bases from J, leaving 14 bases between. This CDR3 contains 15 residues. The germline gives CDR1 SGDLS, CDR2 YYNGEE. The CDR3 reads CASSVAGRPYETQYF. The CDR3 DNA is TGTGCCAGCAGCGTAGCTGGCAGGCCCTACGAGACCCAGTACTTC.

CDR3 sequence: CASSLAGNTEAFF. DNA of the CDR3: TGTGCCAGTAGTCTGGCGGGGAACACTGAAGCTTTCTTT. The V and J genes are TRBV19 and TRBJ1-1; D is ambiguous. Trimming stripped 5 bases from V and 1 base from J, with 8 bases between. CDR1 and CDR2 from the germline V gene are LNHDA and SQIVND (reference sequence). The CDR3 has 13 residues.

The chain employs TRBV28 and TRBJ2-2; 13 bases map to TRBD2. Germline values: CDR1 MDHEN, CDR2 SYDVKM. The CDR3 loop spans 18 amino acids. The V and J ends lost 2 bases and 7 bases, in that order; junction bases with no gene match: 10. The CDR3 nucleotides are TGTGCCAGCAGTTTACCTGGCGGACTAGCGGGAGTGGTCGGGGAGCTGTTTTTT. The encoded protein is CASSLPGGLAGVVGELFF.

The rearrangement links TRBV6-5 to TRBJ2-5; the D is unclear. V dropped 2 bases and J dropped 4 bases, with 8 bases sitting between them. The CDR3 contains 13 residues. Germline CDR1 and CDR2: MNHEY and SVGAGI. The CDR3 is CASSYSSPETQYF. The CDR3 nucleotides read TGTGCCAGCAGTTACAGTAGTCCAGAGACCCAGTACTTC.

This chain joins TRBV2 and TRBJ2-1; maybe TRBD2 (5 bases). V lost 7 bases, J lost 1 base, and 14 bases lay in between. Germline V gene lookup returns CDR1 SNHLY and CDR2 FYNNEI. The CDR3 loop spans 15 amino acids. The CDR3 nucleotides are TGTGCCAGCATGGCGCGGGCCTTATCCTACAATGAGCAGTTCTTC. Translating it yields CASMARALSYNEQFF.

This clone showed up just once. The chain couples TRBV5-1 to TRBJ1-5, with D maybe TRBD1 (5 bases). Germline V gene data show CDR1 as SGHRS and CDR2 as YFSETQ. The CDR3 is 14 amino acids. Trimming removed 3 bases from V and 7 bases from J, with 14 bases in between. The CDR3 sequence: CASSSDSTGQPQHF. The CDR3 DNA sequence: TGCGCCAGCAGCTCTGACAGTACTGGGCAGCCCCAGCATTTT.

This clone has only one observation. V and J are TRBV27 and TRBJ2-7; 12 positions agree with TRBD2. The CDR3 is 19 residues long. V gave up 7 bases and J gave up 3 bases; unmatched junction bases: 19. Germline lookup yields CDR1 MNHEY and CDR2 SMNVEV (reference sequence). CDR3 region: CASTPGGTAGLAGIYEQYF. Written as DNA, the CDR3 is TGTGCCAGCACCCCCGGGGGGACCGCCGGACTAGCGGGGATCTACGAGCAGTACTTC.

This rearrangement joins TRBV19 to TRBJ2-1; perhaps TRBD2 as D (6 bases). The V end lost 0 bases, the J end lost 2 bases, and 14 bases lay between the germline ends. This CDR3 is 17 amino acids long. Germline CDR1 and CDR2: LNHDA and SQIVND (reference sequence). The CDR3 reads CASSIDPGARAYNEQFF. As DNA, the CDR3 is TGTGCCAGTAGTATAGATCCGGGAGCCCGGGCCTACAATGAGCAGTTCTTC.

The chain combines TRBV27 with TRBJ1-1; 9 bases match TRBD1. The V gene end was trimmed by 2 bases and the J gene end by 1 base; junction bases not matched to a gene: 2. The CDR3 sequence is 15 residues long. Germline CDR1 MNHEY, CDR2 SMNVEV (reference sequence). The DNA for the CDR3 is TGTGCCAGCAGTTTACTGGGACAGGGGAACACTGAAGCTTTCTTT. It yields the protein CASSLLGQGNTEAFF.

V usage is TRBV11-2 and J usage is TRBJ2-3; D is undetermined. V lost 1 base to trimming and J lost 6 bases, with 11 bases between them. CDR1 is SGHAT and CDR2 is FQNNGV in the germline V gene. CDR3 size: 14 residues. The CDR3: CASSLGTLADTQYF. The CDR3 region has the DNA TGTGCCAGCAGCTTAGGTACCCTCGCGGATACGCAGTATTTT.

The chain joins TRBV11-3 to TRBJ2-1; a weak D match, TRBD2 (5 bases). This CDR3 contains 14 residues. The germline V and J ends were trimmed by 1 base and 10 bases, with 14 bases remaining between them. The germline CDR1 and CDR2 sequences are SGHNT and YENEEA. The CDR3 sequence is CASSLGASSGEQFF. The CDR3 nucleotides read TGTGCCAGCAGCTTAGGGGCTAGCTCCGGGGAGCAGTTCTTC.

The chain carries TRBV7-2 and TRBJ2-3; a weak D match, TRBD2 (5 bases). CDR1 and CDR2 (germline): SGHTA, FQGNSA. The CDR3 is made up of 15 amino acids. Trimming removed 8 bases at V and 3 bases at J, with 18 bases between. CDR3 residues: CASGKLWGATDTQYF. In DNA, the CDR3 is TGTGCCAGCGGAAAACTATGGGGAGCAACAGATACGCAGTATTTT.

This rearrangement joins TRBV11-1 to TRBJ2-3, with D possibly matching TRBD2 (6 bases). The germline V gene encodes CDR1 SGHAT and CDR2 FQDESV (reference sequence). The CDR3 spans 16 residues. V shed 1 base and J shed 2 bases, with 13 bases lying between them. The CDR3 reads CASSLGLASDTDTQYF. In nucleotides, the CDR3 is TGTGCCAGCAGCTTAGGTCTTGCTAGCGACACAGATACGCAGTATTTT.

This clone appeared once. A junction boundary mismatches the germline segment, possibly from a read error. The V gene is TRBV7-7, the J gene TRBJ2-2; 13 nucleotides align to TRBD2. The CDR3 sequence is 16 residues long. Germline-derived CDR1 and CDR2 are SSHAT and FNYEAQ (reference sequence). CDR3 loop: CASSLGLAGPTGELFF. In DNA form, the CDR3 reads TGTGCTAGCAGCTTGGGACTAGCGGGGCCGACCGGGGAGCTGTTTTTT.

The chain joins TRBV7-9 to TRBJ1-5; TRBD1 might be the D (6 bases). Germline CDR1 SEHNR, CDR2 FQNEAQ (reference sequence). Trimming left V 1 base short and J 0 bases short, with 7 bases between. This CDR3 has 15 residues. Here the CDR3 reads CASSLGQVSNQPQHF. DNA for the CDR3: TGTGCCAGCAGCTTAGGACAGGTTAGCAATCAGCCCCAGCATTTT.

The V and J genes are TRBV9 and TRBJ2-3; TRBD1 is a possible D gene (6 bases). The CDR3 is 15 amino acids. V lost 1 base to trimming and J lost 3 bases, with 12 bases between them. The V gene's germline CDR1 is SGDLS and CDR2 YYNGEE. CDR3 coding DNA: TGTGCCAGCAGCGTAACGGGACACGTAACAGATACGCAGTATTTT. The encoded protein is CASSVTGHVTDTQYF.

About this clone: At one boundary the junction diverges from the germline segment, which might be a read error. The J gene is TRBJ1-5, the V gene TRBV11-2; 8 positions agree with TRBD1. This CDR3 contains 13 residues. Germline CDR1 SGHAT, CDR2 FQNNGV. The CDR3 DNA reads TGTGCCAGCAGCGTAGACAGGGGTCAGCCCCAGCATTTT. Translation gives CASSVDRGQPQHF. The full variable domain, in which reference TRBV11-2 and TRBJ1-5 provide the parts outside the CDR3, is EAGVAQSPRYKIIEKRQSVAFWCNPISGHATLYWYQQILGQGPKLLIQFQNNGVVDDSQLPKDRFSAERLKGVDSTLKIQPAKLEDSAVYLCASSVDRGQPQHFGDGTRLSIL.

V gene TRBV6-6 combines with J gene TRBJ2-7; 8 bases line up with TRBD1. The CDR3 is made up of 14 amino acids. Germline V gene data show CDR1 as MNHNY and CDR2 as SVGAGI (reference sequence). Trimming removed 4 bases from V and 4 bases from J; junction bases left unmatched: 6. CDR3 region: CASSSLDRGYEQYF. The CDR3 DNA reads TGTGCCAGCAGTTCCTTAGACAGGGGTTACGAGCAGTACTTC.

This clone was seen at least ten times. The V and J genes are TRBV7-2 and TRBJ2-7; TRBD1 matches 7 bases. CDR3 length: 14 amino acids. Germline CDR1 is SGHTA and CDR2 is FQGNSA. The ends lost 5 bases at V and 3 bases at J; junction bases unmatched: 7. Here the CDR3 reads CASSATGSFYEQYF. CDR3 DNA sequence: TGTGCCAGCAGCGCGACAGGGTCGTTCTACGAGCAGTACTTC. Complete variable domain (other parts from reference TRBV7-2 and TRBJ2-7): GAGVSQSPSNKVTEKGKDVELRCDPISGHTALYWYRQSLGQGLEFLIYFQGNSAPDKSGLPSDRFSAERTGGSVSTLTIQRTQQEDSAVYLCASSATGSFYEQYFGPGTRLTVT.

The V gene is TRBV5-1, the J gene TRBJ2-7, with no clear D. Deletions cut 5 bases from V and 0 bases from J, with 12 bases between. Germline CDR1 reads SGHRS; CDR2 reads YFSETQ. The CDR3 covers 14 residues. The CDR3 protein is CASSSNSASYEQYF. CDR3 coding DNA: TGCGCCAGCAGTTCTAATTCTGCCTCCTACGAGCAGTACTTC.

This chain links TRBV5-1 with TRBJ2-3; 8 bases align to TRBD2. CDR1 and CDR2 (germline): SGHRS, YFSETQ. The CDR3 loop spans 14 amino acids. With 3 bases clipped from V and 6 bases from J, the junction kept 6 bases outside the gene matches. The CDR3 protein is CASSSGGTTDTQYF. CDR3 DNA sequence: TGCGCCAGCAGCTCGGGGGGGACTACCGATACGCAGTATTTT.

This rearrangement joins TRBV2 to TRBJ2-4, with a tentative D call TRBD1 (5 bases). The length of the CDR3 is 14 residues. V dropped 4 bases and J dropped 4 bases, with 11 bases sitting between them. Per the germline V gene, CDR1 is SNHLY and CDR2 is FYNNEI. The CDR3 reads CASSGGRSKNIQYF. The CDR3 coding sequence is TGTGCCAGCAGTGGGGGCCGATCTAAAAACATTCAGTACTTC.

DNA for the CDR3: TGTGCCATCAGTGCGTTGATCAAGACTAGCGGGTCTGTCGAGACCCAGTACTTC. Protein sequence: CAISALIKTSGSVETQYF. J is TRBJ2-5 and V is TRBV10-3; 10 nucleotides agree with TRBD2. The V gene end was trimmed by 4 bases and the J gene end by 5 bases; junction bases not matched to a gene: 16. The CDR3 is 18 residues long. Germline V gene data show CDR1 as ENHRY and CDR2 as SYGVKD.